This is a list of T cell receptor beta chains from one sample in a study of Tregs in tolerant kidney transplant recipients. Data came from immunoSEQ multiplex PCR; TCRdb stores just in-frame clones and leaves some out. The sample records around 74,000 clones, 95% to 98% being singletons. The sequences come from CD4+ T cells from blood, collected before the transplant. These receptors were collected from a human donor who received a combined kidney and bone marrow transplant. CDR3s include the opening cysteine and the closing phenylalanine or tryptophan. The D gene is left open where the match is weak. The size field is filled for only some rows; it gives once, few, many or a size class.

v_gene: TRBV5-6; len: 15; abundance: once; j_gene: TRBJ2-3; d_gene: NA; CDR3nt: TGTGCCAGCAGCTACGGTGGTTATAACACAGATACGCAGTATTTT; CDR3aa: CASSYGGYNTDTQYF
v_gene: TRBV18; len: 17; abundance: NA; j_gene: TRBJ1-3; d_gene: NA; CDR3nt: TGTGCCAGCTCACCACCTTCCTCCGGGGGTGTGGGAAACACCATATATTTT; CDR3aa: CASSPPSSGGVGNTIYF
v_gene: TRBV6-5; len: 12; abundance: NA; j_gene: TRBJ1-4; d_gene: NA; CDR3nt: TGTGCCAGCAGTCCACGGGGTGAAAAACTGTTTTTT; CDR3aa: CASSPRGEKLFF
v_gene: TRBV19; len: 15; abundance: NA; j_gene: TRBJ2-1; d_gene: NA; CDR3nt: TGTGCCAGTAGTATAGAAAGCGGTTCCTACAATGAGCAGTTCTTC; CDR3aa: CASSIESGSYNEQFF
v_gene: TRBV7-9; len: 16; abundance: NA; j_gene: TRBJ1-2; d_gene: TRBD1; CDR3nt: TGTGCCAGCAGCTCCTCCGGGACAGGACCCCACTATGGCTACACCTTC; CDR3aa: CASSSSGTGPHYGYTF
v_gene: TRBV7-2; len: 16; abundance: NA; j_gene: TRBJ2-5; d_gene: TRBD2; CDR3nt: TGTGCCAGCAGGCGAGATGGGGCAGGGAGGGGAGAGACCCAGTACTTC; CDR3aa: CASRRDGAGRGETQYF
v_gene: TRBV6-5; len: 12; abundance: NA; j_gene: TRBJ1-2; d_gene: NA; CDR3nt: TGTGCCAGCACCAATCCAGGGTTTGGCTACACCTTC; CDR3aa: CASTNPGFGYTF
v_gene: TRBV6-5; len: 14; abundance: NA; j_gene: TRBJ1-2; d_gene: NA; CDR3nt: TGTGCCAGCAGTTATCAGGGTGTGAGCTATGGCTACACCTTC; CDR3aa: CASSYQGVSYGYTF
v_gene: TRBV28; len: 15; abundance: NA; j_gene: TRBJ2-1; d_gene: TRBD1; CDR3nt: TGTGCCAGTGAGACGGGACAGAGACTTCCCAATGAGCAGTTCTTC; CDR3aa: CASETGQRLPNEQFF
v_gene: TRBV4-2; len: 14; abundance: NA; j_gene: TRBJ2-1; d_gene: NA; CDR3nt: TGTGCCAGCAGCCAAGCGGCGGCCTACAATGAGCAGTTCTTC; CDR3aa: CASSQAAAYNEQFF
v_gene: TRBV9; len: 15; abundance: NA; j_gene: TRBJ2-3; d_gene: NA; CDR3nt: TGTGCCAGCAGCGACACAGGGTTCGGGTCGGATACGCAGTATTTT; CDR3aa: CASSDTGFGSDTQYF
v_gene: TRBV20-1; len: 11; abundance: NA; j_gene: TRBJ1-4; d_gene: NA; CDR3nt: TGCAGTGCCGATAGTTATGAAAAACTGTTTTTT; CDR3aa: CSADSYEKLFF
v_gene: TRBV29-1; len: 14; abundance: NA; j_gene: TRBJ2-2; d_gene: TRBD1; CDR3nt: TGCAGCGTGGGACAGACTTCGAACACCGGGGAGCTGTTTTTT; CDR3aa: CSVGQTSNTGELFF
v_gene: TRBV28; len: 16; abundance: NA; j_gene: TRBJ2-7; d_gene: NA; CDR3nt: TGTGCCAGCAGTTTATCTACGGGGTTTGTTACTTACGAGCAGTACTTC; CDR3aa: CASSLSTGFVTYEQYF
v_gene: TRBV5-1; len: 16; abundance: NA; j_gene: TRBJ2-7; d_gene: TRBD2; CDR3nt: TGCGCCAGCAGCTTGGGGCTGACTAGCGGTTACTACGAGCAGTACTTC; CDR3aa: CASSLGLTSGYYEQYF
v_gene: TRBV6-1; len: 15; abundance: NA; j_gene: TRBJ1-1; d_gene: TRBD1; CDR3nt: TGTGCCAGCAGCCTGAGGGGGCGGTTGAACACTGAAGCTTTCTTT; CDR3aa: CASSLRGRLNTEAFF
v_gene: TRBV29-1; len: 13; abundance: NA; j_gene: TRBJ2-2; d_gene: TRBD1; CDR3nt: TGCAGCGTTGGGACAGGGTTGGGCGGGGAGCTGTTTTTT; CDR3aa: CSVGTGLGGELFF
v_gene: TRBV30; len: 11; abundance: NA; j_gene: TRBJ1-2; d_gene: NA; CDR3nt: TGTGCCTGGCGTCGGGACACGATTTACACCTTC; CDR3aa: CAWRRDTIYTF
v_gene: TRBV27; len: 14; abundance: NA; j_gene: TRBJ2-2; d_gene: NA; CDR3nt: TGTGCCAGCACCGGGGGACGCGACACCGGGGAGCTGTTTTTT; CDR3aa: CASTGGRDTGELFF
v_gene: TRBV6-1; len: 14; abundance: NA; j_gene: TRBJ1-6; d_gene: NA; CDR3nt: TGTGCCAGCACCGAGCCCAGGGTAAATTCACCCCTCCACTTT; CDR3aa: CASTEPRVNSPLHF
v_gene: TRBV5-8; len: 14; abundance: once; j_gene: TRBJ2-7; d_gene: NA; CDR3nt: TGTGCCAGCAGCTCTGGTGGGGGCCTCTACGAGCAGTACTTC; CDR3aa: CASSSGGGLYEQYF
v_gene: TRBV10-3; len: 13; abundance: NA; j_gene: TRBJ2-3; d_gene: NA; CDR3nt: TGTGCCACCCGTATGGCTAGCACAGATACGCAGTATTTT; CDR3aa: CATRMASTDTQYF
v_gene: TRBV6-5; len: 14; abundance: NA; j_gene: TRBJ2-3; d_gene: NA; CDR3nt: TGTGCCAGCAGTTACGGCAGGGCGCCAGATACGCAGTATTTT; CDR3aa: CASSYGRAPDTQYF
v_gene: TRBV9; len: 18; abundance: NA; j_gene: TRBJ2-2; d_gene: TRBD2; CDR3nt: TGTGCCAGCAGCGTAGGACTAGCGGGAAACCCGAACACCGGGGAGCTGTTTTTT; CDR3aa: CASSVGLAGNPNTGELFF
v_gene: TRBV30; len: 16; abundance: NA; j_gene: TRBJ2-3; d_gene: TRBD1; CDR3nt: TGTGCCTGGAGTCTCTGGACAGGGAAGGTAACAGATACGCAGTATTTT; CDR3aa: CAWSLWTGKVTDTQYF
v_gene: TRBV4-3; len: 15; abundance: NA; j_gene: TRBJ2-3; d_gene: NA; CDR3nt: TGCGCCAGCAGCCAAGATTGGAGTGGCCCAGATACGCAGTATTTT; CDR3aa: CASSQDWSGPDTQYF
v_gene: TRBV13; len: 14; abundance: NA; j_gene: TRBJ2-7; d_gene: TRBD2; CDR3nt: TGTGCCAGCAGCCGGACTAGCGGGGTCTACGAGCAGTACTTC; CDR3aa: CASSRTSGVYEQYF
v_gene: TRBV7-3; len: 13; abundance: once; j_gene: TRBJ2-3; d_gene: NA; CDR3nt: TGTGCCAGCAGCTTGACTCCCACAGATACGCAGTATTTT; CDR3aa: CASSLTPTDTQYF
v_gene: TRBV4-2; len: 13; abundance: NA; j_gene: TRBJ2-1; d_gene: NA; CDR3nt: TGTGCCAGCAGCCAACCTTCTTTTCATGAGCAGTTCTTC; CDR3aa: CASSQPSFHEQFF